The 27 T cell receptor beta chains reported below all come from one sample, sequenced in a study of blood T cell repertoires in COVID-19. The table came from immunoSEQ multiplex PCR; TCRdb's copy has only in-frame clones and leaves some out. The repertoire holds some 120,000 clones, with about 80% as singletons. The sequenced sample consisted of peripheral blood. The receptors here all came from a human donor in a cohort sampled during active COVID-19.

The genes are TRBV19 and TRBJ1-2; D gene unclear. The CDR3 consists of 12 residues. Germline-derived CDR1 and CDR2 are LNHDA and SQIVND (reference sequence). Trimming stripped 5 bases from V and 4 bases from J, with 8 bases between. CDR3 protein: CASSFTAYGYTF. The CDR3 region has the DNA TGTGCCAGTAGTTTCACAGCCTATGGCTACACCTTC.

The genes are TRBV10-1 and TRBJ2-5; 8 bases are shared with TRBD1. Germline V gene sequence: CDR1 WNHNN, CDR2 SYGVQD (reference sequence). The CDR3 covers 14 residues. With 7 bases clipped from V and 2 bases from J, the junction kept 6 bases outside the gene matches. This CDR3 is CASTGGQGQETQYF. In DNA form, the CDR3 reads TGCGCCAGCACGGGCGGACAGGGTCAAGAGACCCAGTACTTC.

This chain links TRBV6-5 with TRBJ2-5, with 7 positions matching TRBD1. Germline V gene sequence: CDR1 MNHEY, CDR2 SVGAGI. The CDR3 runs to 15 residues. V was pared by 6 bases and J by 4 bases, with 11 bases of the junction left unmatched. CDR3 amino acids: CASRDRQGYVETQYF. In DNA form, the CDR3 reads TGTGCCAGCAGGGATAGACAGGGTTACGTAGAGACCCAGTACTTC.

This clone showed up just once. The rearrangement uses TRBV19 and TRBJ1-5, with 10 bases lining up with TRBD1. The CDR3 totals 16 residues. In germline, CDR1 is LNHDA, CDR2 SQIVND (reference sequence). V dropped 5 bases and J dropped 3; count of bases not matched to a gene: 7. The CDR3 here is CASSPWTGGLNQPQHF. The CDR3 nucleotides are TGTGCCAGTAGTCCGTGGACAGGGGGACTCAATCAGCCCCAGCATTTT.

This clone has at least ten counts. The CDR3 region has the DNA TGTGCCAGTAGGCAAACAGGGGAATCCTACAATGAGCAGTTCTTC. Its translation: CASRQTGESYNEQFF. V and J are TRBV19 and TRBJ2-1; 7 bases match TRBD1. Germline assignment: CDR1 LNHDA and CDR2 SQIVND (reference sequence). V was clipped by 6 bases and J by 1 base; unmatched bases: 6. The length of the CDR3 is 15 residues.

V is TRBV28 and J is TRBJ1-4; TRBD1 is a possible D gene (6 bases). CDR1 and CDR2 from the germline V gene are MDHEN and SYDVKM. Deletions cut 5 bases from V and 0 bases from J, with 13 bases between. The CDR3 runs to 16 residues. The CDR3: CASSRVGAATNEKLFF. The CDR3 nucleotides read TGTGCCAGCAGTAGAGTGGGGGCTGCAACTAATGAAAAACTGTTTTTT. Filled out from reference TRBV28 and TRBJ1-4, the complete variable domain reads DVKVTQSSRYLVKRTGEKVFLECVQDMDHENMFWYRQDPGLGLRLIYFSYDVKMKEKGDIPEGYSVSREKKERFSLILESASTNQTSMYLCASSRVGAATNEKLFFGSGTQLSVL.

V usage is TRBV7-8 and J usage is TRBJ2-3; TRBD2 is a possible D gene (5 bases). Trimming took 3 bases from V and 6 from J, leaving 7 bases between them. The CDR3 has 12 residues. CDR1 and CDR2 from the germline V gene are SGHVS and FQNEAQ. CDR3 protein: CASSFGVDTQYF. CDR3 nucleotide sequence: TGTGCCAGCAGCTTCGGGGTGGATACGCAGTATTTT.

The chain links TRBV7-3 to TRBJ2-7; 8 bases match TRBD1. Germline V lookup: CDR1 SGHTA, CDR2 FQGTGA. V gave up 5 bases and J gave up 2 bases; unmatched junction bases: 5. The CDR3 contains 14 residues. The CDR3 protein is CASSLMTGAYEQYF. As DNA, the CDR3 is TGTGCCAGCAGCCTCATGACAGGGGCCTACGAGCAGTACTTC.

The chain combines TRBV28 with TRBJ1-1; 8 bases fit TRBD1. This CDR3 has 15 amino acids. The V segment lost 7 bases and the J segment 0 bases; nucleotides outside the gene matches: 7. Germline values: CDR1 MDHEN, CDR2 SYDVKM. The CDR3 DNA sequence: TGTGCCAGCACCTCGACAGGGGTGGTGAACACTGAAGCTTTCTTT. Its protein product is CASTSTGVVNTEAFF.

The chain couples TRBV7-8 to TRBJ1-1, with D maybe TRBD1 (6 bases). The length of the CDR3 is 17 residues. With 5 bases removed from V and 0 bases from J, the gap between germline ends came to 19 bases. Per germline, CDR1 SGHVS and CDR2 FQNEAQ. The CDR3 region has the DNA TGTGCCAGCAGCCAAATCTCCAGGGGAACATTGAACACTGAAGCTTTCTTT. It translates to CASSQISRGTLNTEAFF.

The chain is built from TRBV5-1 and TRBJ2-1, with 11 bases aligning to TRBD1. The CDR3 is 17 residues long. The germline CDR1 and CDR2 sequences are SGHRS and YFSETQ. With 0 bases clipped from V and 7 bases from J, the junction kept 9 bases outside the gene matches. The CDR3 nucleotides are TGCGCCAGCAGCTTGGTCCCCCGGACAGGGGGCTGGAATGAGCAGTTCTTC. It encodes CASSLVPRTGGWNEQFF.

The V gene is TRBV7-8, the J gene TRBJ2-7; 7 nucleotides agree with TRBD2. The CDR3 length is 14 residues. The junction had 9 bases not matched to a gene; V was cut back by 5 bases and J by 5 bases. Germline assignment: CDR1 SGHVS and CDR2 FQNEAQ. The CDR3 DNA reads TGTGCCAGCAGCCCCCAGGGAGGGGTCCACGAGCAGTACTTC. This encodes CASSPQGGVHEQYF.

The V gene is TRBV5-4, the J gene TRBJ2-5; TRBD2 matches at 10 bases. V shed 4 bases, J shed 0 bases, and the junction held 12 bases outside the gene matches. This CDR3 has 18 amino acids. Germline CDR1 is SGHNT and CDR2 is YYREEE (reference sequence). In DNA, the CDR3 is TGTGCCAGCAGCAGATCGGCTAGCGGGAGCCCGTACCAAGAGACCCAGTACTTC. Its protein is CASSRSASGSPYQETQYF.

This clone was observed a few times. V is TRBV15 and J is TRBJ2-1, with D possibly matching TRBD1 (6 bases). Between the trimmed V and J ends, which lost 5 bases and 2 bases, there was a span of 13 bases. Germline loops: CDR1 LNHNV, CDR2 YYDKDF (reference sequence). The CDR3 contains 15 residues. The CDR3 spells CATSRGRGTYNEQFF. The CDR3 bases are TGTGCCACCAGCCGTGGCAGGGGAACCTACAATGAGCAGTTCTTC.

The CDR3 DNA is TGTGCCAGCAGCTACAGGGGAGTCGGCACTGAAGCTTTCTTT. Protein product: CASSYRGVGTEAFF. V and J are TRBV11-1 and TRBJ1-1; 7 nucleotides align to TRBD1. From germline, CDR1 is SGHAT and CDR2 FQDESV (reference sequence). J was trimmed by 4 bases and V by 4 bases; bases with no gene match: 6. The CDR3 has 14 residues.

Only one count was recorded for this clone. The chain recombines TRBV28 with TRBJ2-1; no definite D call. The CDR3 covers 11 residues. Germline CDR1 is MDHEN and CDR2 is SYDVKM. Trimming cost V 5 bases and J 6 bases, with 5 bases left between them. CDR3 in amino acids: CASSPFNEQFF. DNA for the CDR3: TGTGCCAGCAGTCCTTTCAATGAGCAGTTCTTC.

The chain joins TRBV19 to TRBJ1-6; unclear D gene. V lost 3 bases and J 4 bases, leaving 16 bases between the germline ends. The CDR3 runs to 17 residues. Germline V gene sequence: CDR1 LNHDA, CDR2 SQIVND (reference sequence). CDR3 in amino acids: CASSIRVGSAYNSPLHF. In nucleotides, the CDR3 is TGTGCCAGTAGTATTCGAGTCGGGTCGGCATATAATTCACCCCTCCACTTT.

The V and J genes are TRBV7-2 and TRBJ2-7, with 9 bases fitting TRBD1. Germline CDR1 is SGHTA and CDR2 is FQGNSA. V lost 4 bases, J lost 1 base, and 5 bases stayed unmatched. The CDR3 extends over 15 amino acids. CDR3 nucleotide sequence: TGTGCCAGCAGCTCCTCCGGGACAGGGTCCTACGAGCAGTACTTC. Its translation is CASSSSGTGSYEQYF.

The chain is built from TRBV4-1 and TRBJ2-7; 7 bases map to TRBD1. The CDR3 is made up of 15 amino acids. CDR1 is MGHRA and CDR2 is YSYEKL in the germline V gene. V dropped 2 bases and J dropped 7; count of bases not matched to a gene: 11. CDR3 coding DNA: TGCGCCAGCAGCCAACCCGCGAGGGGGCTTAGGGAGCAGTACTTC. Residues: CASSQPARGLREQYF.

This rearrangement joins TRBV7-2 to TRBJ2-2; D not certain. V was cut by 5 bases and J by 2 bases, with 6 bases left in between. Germline V gene sequence: CDR1 SGHTA, CDR2 FQGNSA. The CDR3 contains 13 residues. CDR3: CASSSRNTGELFF. CDR3 nucleotide sequence: TGTGCCAGCAGCAGCCGTAACACCGGGGAGCTGTTTTTT.

The rearrangement links TRBV19 to TRBJ2-1; 7 bases map to TRBD1. The CDR3 runs to 13 residues. The V segment lost 6 bases and the J segment 9 bases; nucleotides outside the gene matches: 8. Germline CDR1 is LNHDA and CDR2 is SQIVND (reference sequence). The CDR3 sequence: CASRGTATIEQFF. Written as DNA, the CDR3 is TGTGCCAGTAGAGGGACAGCCACAATTGAGCAGTTCTTC. The full variable domain, with the rest looked up from reference TRBV19 and TRBJ2-1, is DGGITQSPKYLFRKEGQNVTLSCEQNLNHDAMYWYRQDPGQGLRLIYYSQIVNDFQKGDIAEGYSVSREKKESFPLTVTSAQKNPTAFYLCASRGTATIEQFFGPGTRLTVL.

The rearrangement links TRBV6-6 to TRBJ1-1; 7 positions agree with TRBD1. Germline CDR1 MNHNY, CDR2 SVGAGI (reference sequence). V was clipped by 6 bases and J by 4 bases; unmatched bases: 11. This CDR3 is 15 amino acids long. CDR3: CASRQQGPSVTEAFF. The CDR3 coding sequence is TGTGCCAGCAGGCAACAGGGGCCTAGCGTCACTGAAGCTTTCTTT.

The chain links TRBV20-1 to TRBJ1-1, with D uncertain. Trimming removed 3 bases at V and 4 bases at J, with 9 bases between. The germline V gene encodes CDR1 DFQATT and CDR2 SNEGSKA (reference sequence). The CDR3 length is 12 residues. DNA for the CDR3: TGCAGTGCTAGTGGTCAGCGCACTGAAGCTTTCTTT. It encodes CSASGQRTEAFF.

The rearrangement joins TRBV11-2 to TRBJ1-1; no clear D gene. CDR1 and CDR2 from the germline V gene are SGHAT and FQNNGV. This CDR3 spans 16 amino acids. V was cut by 7 bases and J by 6 bases, with 24 bases left in between. The CDR3 spells CASTLDIEAYLAEAFF. For the CDR3, the DNA is TGTGCCAGCACCTTGGATATCGAGGCATATTTGGCTGAAGCTTTCTTT.

This clone was seen many times. This sequence joins TRBV9 and TRBJ2-1; D ambiguous. The CDR3 is 14 residues long. Germline values: CDR1 SGDLS, CDR2 YYNGEE. The V end lost 0 bases, the J end lost 2 bases, and 6 bases lay between the germline ends. The CDR3 protein is CASSVVGTYNEQFF. In DNA form, the CDR3 reads TGTGCCAGCAGCGTAGTTGGCACCTACAATGAGCAGTTCTTC. The variable domain in full, with the rest retrieved from reference TRBV9 and TRBJ2-1, is DSGVTQTPKHLITATGQRVTLRCSPRSGDLSVYWYQQSLDQGLQFLIQYYNGEERAKGNILERFSAQQFPDLHSELNLSSLELGDSALYFCASSVVGTYNEQFFGPGTRLTVL.

The gene calls are TRBV11-2 and TRBJ2-2, with 10 bases fitting TRBD1. V was clipped by 5 bases and J by 7 bases; unmatched bases: 7. This CDR3 comprises 15 residues. In germline, CDR1 is SGHAT, CDR2 FQNNGV. DNA of the CDR3: TGTGCCAGCAGCCAAAGACAGGGGGCTAACGGGGAGCTGTTTTTT. Its translation: CASSQRQGANGELFF.

The CDR3 DNA reads as TGTGCCAGCAGCCCGGGGGAGACCCAGTACTTC. This gives the protein CASSPGETQYF. This sequence joins TRBV7-9 and TRBJ2-5, with D possibly matching TRBD2 (5 bases). CDR1 is SEHNR, CDR2 FQNEAQ, per germline (reference sequence). The CDR3 totals 11 residues. Trimming shortened V by 5 bases and J by 5 bases, and 6 bases separated the two germline ends. Supplemented by reference TRBV7-9 and TRBJ2-5, the full variable domain reads DTGVSQNPRHKITKRGQNVTFRCDPISEHNRLYWYRQTLGQGPEFLTYFQNEAQLEKSRLLSDRFSAERPKGSFSTLEIQRTEQGDSAMYLCASSPGETQYFGPGTRLLVL.